This paragraph reports one T cell receptor beta chain. Its antigen is as yet unknown. These data originate in a study of cytomegalovirus exposure and HLA in healthy donors. Study-level results: A later analysis reportedly identified an Asian-associated ancestry cluster as carrying fewer N-insertions than the roughly 600-donor mean. Analyses of presence and absence presupposed an approximately uniform sequencing depth across donors.

Amplification used 60 Vbeta primers and 13 Jbeta primers. Sequenced by immunoSEQ multiplex PCR; TCRdb stores in-frame clones only, minus some. Altogether some 130,000 clones are present, more than 75% being singletons, with the ten largest covering 1.3% to 1.5%. The CDR3 totals 16 residues. Trimming pared 1 base from V and 7 bases from J, leaving 19 bases between. Germline V gene lookup returns CDR1 MDHEN and CDR2 SYDVKM. The sample was PBMCs. The V call is TRBV28, the J call TRBJ1-2; D is unclear. This clonotype was sampled from a female donor in good health and CMV-seronegative. For the CDR3, the DNA is TGTGCCAGCAGTTTATCCGGAGGGTGGCCCCAGGTTGGCTACACCTTC. Encoded protein: CASSLSGGWPQVGYTF.